This entry concerns a single TCR beta chain. This clonotype was observed a few times. Its target antigen remains unknown. Base-call qualities are not available, and no considerably larger clone is one nucleotide away. The library was generated by 5' RACE. The instrument was an Illumina HiSeq 2500. A second about 7 to 12 cycle PCR used a sample-barcoded 5' primer and a J-beta primer mix. Each TCR beta cDNA molecule received a unique molecular identifier from a template-switch 5' adaptor carrying 12 random nucleotides. Each sample yielded at least 3 million CDR3-containing paired-end reads. First-strand cDNA synthesis was performed from all RNA using the Mint cDNA synthesis kit, with priming by a TRBC-specific oligonucleotide. Following uracil-DNA glycosylase treatment, all cDNA underwent a first 18-cycle PCR with the universal primers M1SS and BC2_uni_R. The authors' pipeline ran thus. For normalization, 1 million high-quality reads were randomly selected from each sample, with every read carrying a distinct molecular identifier. Instead of being binned into consensus sequences, reads with shared molecular identifiers were discarded. CDR3 identification, clonotype clustering and error correction used MiTCR with a Q25 quality threshold and the strictest error-elimination algorithm. A nonparametric unseen species model using Euler transformation provided a lower-bound estimate of total TCR beta diversity. The raw public data were reprocessed by TCRdb itself: fastp quality trimming at Q25, MiXCR clonotype calling, in-frame beta chains only. One record per CDR3 amino acid sequence lists the most common genes and DNA. TCRdb, rather than the study authors, made the V and J calls. The sample includes approximately 1,100,000 distinct CDR3 sequences, with 45% observed a single time. Clones ranked in the top ten supply approximately 17% of the sample.

This specimen comes from a study of blood T cells in healthy people across ages (dated by TCRdb to the mid-2010s). Background for the entire study: In model experiments, roughly one uniquely barcoded TCR beta cDNA molecule per two T cells was captured by template switching. The study measured age-related changes in TCR beta repertoire diversity using deep sequencing normalized with unique cDNA molecular identifiers. The donors were split into four age groups: young (average 16 years), middle-aged (about 40), aged (over 55) and long-lived (roughly 80). Donors of different ages were randomly distributed across sequencing lanes to avoid experimental bias. The study analyzed two additional independent replicas of 1 million unique cDNA reads from the same blood draw for two donors, one aged 18 to 29 and one aged 80 or older. The investigation overall reported the following: Observed TCR beta diversity correlated strongly with the percentage of naive T cells measured by flow cytometry. Estimates of total diversity from one million sequenced T cells were regarded as lower bounds and underestimates. Observed TCR beta diversity per million T cells fell roughly linearly with age, and a significant reduction was already apparent by age roughly 41. Compared with the aged group, more naive CD4+ T cells, fewer expanded clones and increased TCR diversity were shown by the long-lived group, suggesting age selection. Bulk unsorted PBMC profiling prevented conclusive comparison of naive and antigen-experienced compartments. The CMV infection status of donors was not known, potentially confounding age-related changes in expanded clonotypes.

The germline V gene sets CDR1 to SGHTA and CDR2 to FQGNSA. The V end loses 7 bases and the J end loses 9 bases, and a stretch of 21 bases separates them. The CDR3, from cysteine to phenylalanine, totals 15 residues. Only the CDR3 DNA stays, 45 bases, in frame from base 1. The donors were about 40 Caucasian individuals from Russia, aged roughly 6 to 100 years, who were systemically healthy. Approximately 9 milliliters of peripheral blood were collected from each donor into EDTA-treated Vacutainer tubes. Ficoll-Paque density-gradient centrifugation was used to isolate PBMCs, with at least 6.5 million per sample. Trizol reagent was used to extract total RNA from PBMCs, with at least 6 micrograms per sample. For every donor, flow cytometry on a PBMC aliquot measured the percentage of naive CD45RAhigh/CD27high T cells.

The rearranged segments are TRBV7-2 and TRBJ2-2, with TRBD2 perhaps the D gene, on 6 matching bases. Material for sequencing was blood. The sequence was obtained from a woman aged 55-69 years in good health. In nucleotides, the sequence is TGTGCCAGCACCCCGGTAGCGGCTACTCTCTGGGAGCTGTTTTTT. Translated, this is CASTPVAATLWELFF.